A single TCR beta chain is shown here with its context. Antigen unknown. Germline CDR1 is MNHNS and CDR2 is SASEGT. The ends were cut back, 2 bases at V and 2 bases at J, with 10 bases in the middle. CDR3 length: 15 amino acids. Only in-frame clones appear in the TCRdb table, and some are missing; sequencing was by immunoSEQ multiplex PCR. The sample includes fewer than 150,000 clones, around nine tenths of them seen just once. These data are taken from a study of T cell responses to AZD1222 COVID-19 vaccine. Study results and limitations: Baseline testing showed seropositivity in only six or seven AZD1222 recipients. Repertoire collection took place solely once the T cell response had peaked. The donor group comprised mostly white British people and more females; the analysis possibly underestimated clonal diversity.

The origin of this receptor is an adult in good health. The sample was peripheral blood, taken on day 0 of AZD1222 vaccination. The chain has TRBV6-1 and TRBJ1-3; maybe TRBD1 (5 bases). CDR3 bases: TGTGCCAGCAGTGAATTACGGGACCCTGGAAACACCATATATTTT. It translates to CASSELRDPGNTIYF.